These 27 T cell receptor beta chains came from one sample sequenced in a study of T-cell memory formation after mild COVID-19. Via MiXCR, TCRdb re-called the 5' RACE reads, giving one row per CDR3 protein. Counted here are approximately 450,000 distinct CDR3 sequences, roughly 18% occurring once; the ten biggest clones make up about 12%. The material sequenced was PBMCs or a T cell subset sorted from them (not recorded which). These receptor sequences come from an adult woman who had mild COVID-19 (a few samples of this study predate the infection). Cell type and time point are not known.

Here the CDR3 reads CASSTGAGGYNEQFF. The CDR3 coding sequence is TGCGCCAGCAGCACTGGAGCGGGGGGCTACAATGAGCAGTTCTTC. V usage is TRBV5-1 and J usage is TRBJ2-1; 9 bases align to TRBD2. V was pared by 4 bases and J by 3 bases, with 5 bases of the junction left unmatched. From germline, CDR1 is SGHRS and CDR2 YFSETQ. The CDR3 has 15 residues.

The chain joins TRBV12-3 or TRBV12-4 to TRBJ1-2, with D unclear. The CDR3 sequence is 14 residues long. V was pared by 3 bases and J by 7 bases, with 15 bases between. The CDR3 nucleotides are TGTGCCAGCAGTTTGCTAAGTACGGGTATTGGCTACACCTTC. This gives the protein CASSLLSTGIGYTF.

The V call is TRBV27, the J call TRBJ2-7; D assignment may be TRBD1 or TRBD2 (6 bases each). The CDR3 has 14 residues. Trimming removed 4 bases at V and 0 bases at J, with 10 bases between. The germline V gene has CDR1 MNHEY and CDR2 SMNVEV (reference sequence). The CDR3 DNA reads TGTGCCAGCAGTTACGGGGGCCTCTCCTACGAGCAGTACTTC. It is translated as CASSYGGLSYEQYF.

The chain couples TRBV11-2 to TRBJ2-3; 7 nucleotides line up with TRBD2. Per the germline V gene, CDR1 is SGHAT and CDR2 is FQNNGV. Trimming took 3 bases from V and 1 from J; bases not matched to a gene: 7. The CDR3 sequence is 16 residues long. CDR3 region: CASSFRRLAGTDTQYF. CDR3 coding DNA: TGTGCCAGCAGCTTTCGCCGACTAGCCGGCACAGATACGCAGTATTTT.

The chain is built from TRBV30 and TRBJ1-1; D is uncertain. Trimming left V 3 bases short and J 1 base short, with 12 bases between. The CDR3 sequence is 14 residues long. Germline values: CDR1 GTSNPN, CDR2 SVGIG (reference sequence). CDR3 residues: CAWRVTLSNTEAFF. The CDR3 DNA sequence: TGTGCCTGGAGGGTGACACTTTCGAACACTGAAGCTTTCTTT.

This clonotype was observed a few times. The chain combines TRBV20-1 with TRBJ2-1; tentatively, D is TRBD1 (6 bases). V gave up 3 bases and J gave up 4 bases, with 19 bases separating them. Germline V gives CDR1 DFQATT, CDR2 SNEGSKA (reference sequence). The CDR3 is 16 amino acids. The chain's CDR3 is CSARSWIGQTYNEQFF. The CDR3 region has the DNA TGCAGTGCTAGGTCCTGGATCGGACAGACATACAATGAGCAGTTCTTC.

The rearrangement uses TRBV7-2 and TRBJ1-2, with D possibly TRBD1 on 5 matching bases. The V and J ends lost 5 bases and 8 bases respectively, with 15 bases between them. The CDR3 sequence is 13 residues long. Germline V CDR1 and CDR2: SGHTA, FQGNSA. CDR3 residues: CASSPGGDGGYTF. The CDR3 DNA follows: TGTGCCAGCAGCCCGGGGGGGGATGGCGGCTACACCTTC.

V and J are TRBV6-1 and TRBJ1-2; weak D call: TRBD1 (5 bases). The CDR3 consists of 16 residues. The V end lost 6 bases, the J end lost 3 bases, and 20 bases lay between the germline ends. Germline V gene sequence: CDR1 MNHNS, CDR2 SASEGT. The CDR3 loop reads CASSSTRGEKYYGYTF. The CDR3 DNA reads TGTGCCAGCAGCTCCACCCGAGGGGAGAAGTACTATGGCTACACCTTC.

This clonotype was seen only a few times. The V call is TRBV4-3, the J call TRBJ2-7; tentatively, D is TRBD1 or TRBD2 (5 bases each). The CDR3 has 13 residues. V shed 0 bases and J shed 6 bases, with 9 bases lying between them. Per germline, CDR1 LGHNA and CDR2 YSLEER. CDR3 in amino acids: CASSQDTGTEQYF. The CDR3, as DNA: TGCGCCAGCAGCCAAGATACCGGGACCGAGCAGTACTTC.

This clonotype has ten or more counts. J is TRBJ2-1 and V is TRBV7-9; unclear D gene. Deletions cut 5 bases from V and 6 bases from J, with 20 bases between. The CDR3 covers 16 residues. CDR1 is SEHNR, CDR2 FQNEAQ, per germline (reference sequence). CDR3 sequence reads: CASSRHTGRLFNEQFF. CDR3 DNA sequence: TGTGCCAGCAGCCGTCACACCGGACGGCTCTTCAATGAGCAGTTCTTC. The complete variable domain, with remaining parts taken from reference TRBV7-9 and TRBJ2-1, reads DTGVSQNPRHKITKRGQNVTFRCDPISEHNRLYWYRQTLGQGPEFLTYFQNEAQLEKSRLLSDRFSAERPKGSFSTLEIQRTEQGDSAMYLCASSRHTGRLFNEQFFGPGTRLTVL.

The sample holds a few counts of this clonotype. The rearrangement links TRBV30 to TRBJ1-4; tentatively, D is TRBD1 (5 bases). The CDR3 is 13 amino acids. V dropped 6 bases and J dropped 5 bases, with 13 bases sitting between them. The V gene's germline CDR1 is GTSNPN and CDR2 SVGIG (reference sequence). The DNA for the CDR3 is TGTGCCTGCTTTTGGGGGAGGAATGAAAAACTGTTTTTT. It codes for CACFWGRNEKLFF.

The genes are TRBV4-3 and TRBJ1-1, with D possibly matching TRBD1 (5 bases). The CDR3 covers 15 residues. Trimming shortened V by 0 bases and J by 6 bases, and 14 bases separated the two germline ends. Germline values: CDR1 LGHNA, CDR2 YSLEER. The CDR3 DNA sequence: TGCGCCAGCAGCCAAGATCAGGTAGGGGATGCTGAAGCTTTCTTT. The encoded protein is CASSQDQVGDAEAFF.

This clonotype was seen a few times. This chain uses TRBV7-3 with TRBJ2-1; 8 bases are shared with TRBD2. The junction had 8 bases not matched to a gene; V was cut back by 3 bases and J by 10 bases. This CDR3 spans 14 amino acids. Per germline, CDR1 SGHTA and CDR2 FQGTGA. The CDR3 region is CASSLGLVPGEQFF. In DNA form, the CDR3 reads TGTGCCAGCAGCTTGGGACTAGTCCCAGGGGAGCAGTTCTTC.

This clonotype was found a few times. The rearrangement links TRBV7-3 to TRBJ2-1; 10 nucleotides agree with TRBD2. The CDR3 sequence is 17 residues long. Germline trimming cut 5 bases from V and 6 bases from J; bases unmatched to any gene: 13. The V gene's germline CDR1 is SGHTA and CDR2 FQGTGA. CDR3 sequence (DNA): TGTGCCAGCAGCCCTCAAGGGCCTAGCGGGGGTGGCAATGAGCAGTTCTTC. This translates into CASSPQGPSGGGNEQFF.

At least ten counts were recorded for this clonotype. The V gene is TRBV4-1, the J gene TRBJ2-7; D gene unclear. The germline V gene encodes CDR1 MGHRA and CDR2 YSYEKL. CDR3 length: 14 residues. Deletions cut 3 bases from V and 0 bases from J, with 9 bases between. The CDR3 here is CASSQRTDSYEQYF. CDR3 in DNA: TGCGCCAGCAGCCAGCGGACGGACTCCTACGAGCAGTACTTC.

This chain links TRBV20-1 with TRBJ2-3, with TRBD2 matching over 9 bases. The CDR3 contains 16 residues. Trimming at V came to 0 bases and at J to 4 bases, leaving 8 bases not matched to a gene. Germline V gene lookup returns CDR1 DFQATT and CDR2 SNEGSKA (reference sequence). Written as DNA, the CDR3 is TGCAGTGCTAGAGATGGGACTAGCTGGGAGGCAGATACGCAGTATTTT. This translates into CSARDGTSWEADTQYF.

This clonotype was found a few times. The genes are TRBV15 and TRBJ2-5, with D perhaps TRBD1 (6 bases). This CDR3 has 14 amino acids. Germline lookup yields CDR1 LNHNV and CDR2 YYDKDF (reference sequence). V was clipped by 4 bases and J by 0 bases, with 9 bases between them. The CDR3 sequence: CATSIGGDQETQYF. In DNA form, the CDR3 reads TGTGCCACCAGCATAGGGGGAGACCAAGAGACCCAGTACTTC.

The chain links TRBV20-1 to TRBJ2-4; 7 nucleotides agree with TRBD1. The CDR3 extends over 15 amino acids. V shed 5 bases and J 0 bases; nucleotides not matched to a gene: 7. The germline V gene has CDR1 DFQATT and CDR2 SNEGSKA (reference sequence). CDR3 DNA sequence: TGCAGTGCTCTAGACAGGGCGCTAGCCAAAAACATTCAGTACTTC. Residues: CSALDRALAKNIQYF.

This clonotype has only a few counts. V is TRBV7-3 and J is TRBJ2-3, with D possibly being TRBD2 (6 bases). The CDR3 contains 15 residues. Germline V gives CDR1 SGHTA, CDR2 FQGTGA. Trimming cost V 0 bases and J 5 bases, with 12 bases left between them. This CDR3 is CASSLTGLSRDTQYF. In DNA, the CDR3 is TGTGCCAGCAGCTTAACGGGACTGTCAAGAGATACGCAGTATTTT.

This clonotype appeared a few times. The chain joins TRBV4-1 to TRBJ2-1; D is unresolved. The V gene lost 3 bases and the J gene lost 8 bases, with 14 bases spanning the gap. The CDR3 sequence is 14 residues long. CDR1 is MGHRA, CDR2 YSYEKL, per germline. The CDR3 sequence is CASSHSPVGYEQFF. CDR3 bases: TGCGCCAGCAGCCACTCTCCCGTGGGGTATGAGCAGTTCTTC.

The sample holds one count of this clonotype. The chain recombines TRBV14 with TRBJ1-2; a possible D gene is TRBD1 (5 bases). The CDR3 is 14 amino acids. V gave up 0 bases and J gave up 4 bases, with 9 bases separating them. Germline values: CDR1 SGHDN, CDR2 FVKESK. The CDR3 protein is CASSQEGTLYGYTF. The CDR3 nucleotides are TGTGCCAGCAGCCAAGAGGGGACCCTCTATGGCTACACCTTC. The entire variable domain, with the rest obtained from reference TRBV14 and TRBJ1-2, is as follows: EAGVTQFPSHSVIEKGQTVTLRCDPISGHDNLYWYRRVMGKEIKFLLHFVKESKQDESGMPNNRFLAERTGGTYSTLKVQPAELEDSGVYFCASSQEGTLYGYTFGSGTRLTVV.

This clonotype occurred a few times. This chain links TRBV4-2 with TRBJ2-7, with unresolved D. The CDR3 covers 14 residues. The germline V gene has CDR1 LGHNA and CDR2 YNFKEQ. Trimming removed 1 base at V and 2 bases at J, with 9 bases between. CDR3 amino acids: CASSQVGRPYEQYF. In DNA, the CDR3 is TGTGCCAGCAGCCAAGTAGGCAGGCCCTACGAGCAGTACTTC.

Here the CDR3 DNA reads TGCGCCAGCAGCTTAAGAGGCTTACAGGGGGCTTCACCCCTCCACTTT. It encodes CASSLRGLQGASPLHF. The chain has TRBV5-1 and TRBJ1-6, with TRBD1 matching over 9 bases. The length of the CDR3 is 16 residues. J lost 9 bases, V lost 2 bases, and 9 bases had no gene match. Germline V gene lookup returns CDR1 SGHRS and CDR2 YFSETQ.

This clonotype was recorded many times. The V call is TRBV12-3 or TRBV12-4, the J call TRBJ2-1, with 8 positions matching TRBD2. V dropped 3 bases and J dropped 12; count of bases not matched to a gene: 19. This CDR3 has 17 residues. CDR3 protein: CASSFYNLSGRNYGQFF. CDR3 DNA sequence: TGTGCCAGCAGTTTTTATAATCTCAGCGGGAGAAACTATGGGCAGTTCTTC.

V and J are TRBV15 and TRBJ2-2; D is uncertain. The CDR3 has 17 residues. Germline CDR1 reads LNHNV; CDR2 reads YYDKDF (reference sequence). With 1 base removed from V and 0 bases from J, the gap between germline ends came to 12 bases. In nucleotides, the CDR3 is TGTGCCACCAGCAGAGTAAGGCTCTTCGCGAACACCGGGGAGCTGTTTTTT. Its translation: CATSRVRLFANTGELFF.

Note on this clonotype: Germline is not matched at one junction end, which may reflect a read error. The CDR3 region has the DNA TGTGCTAGCAGCTACCGACATCAGGGACACTTGGAAGCTTTCTTT. This gives the protein CASSYRHQGHLEAFF. The rearrangement joins TRBV7-7 to TRBJ1-1; a weak D match, TRBD1 (6 bases). Germline V gives CDR1 SSHAT, CDR2 FNYEAQ (reference sequence). CDR3 length: 15 residues.

Only a few counts were recorded for this clonotype. The chain employs TRBV3-1 and TRBJ2-7, with 7 bases fitting TRBD2. V was pared by 5 bases and J by 2 bases, with 6 bases of the junction left unmatched. Germline loops: CDR1 LGHDT, CDR2 YNNKEL (reference sequence). The CDR3 sequence is 14 residues long. The CDR3 nucleotides read TGTGCCAGCAGCTCCCGGACTAGGCCCTACGAGCAGTACTTC. Its translation is CASSSRTRPYEQYF.